This passage covers 6 T cell receptor beta chains from one sample sequenced in a study of siplizumab effects on memory and regulatory T cells. Assay used: immunoSEQ multiplex PCR; TCRdb lists only in-frame clones, some missing. Of about 72,000 clones listed, about 90% are singletons. Sequencing was carried out using CD8+ T cells sorted from blood. The receptor source for this set is a human donor in good health.

This chain's CDR3 is CASSVVEPGGEAFF. The CDR3 nucleotides are TGTGCCAGCAGCGTAGTGGAGCCCGGGGGTGAAGCTTTCTTT. The rearrangement uses TRBV9 and TRBJ1-1; a weak D match, TRBD1 (5 bases). From germline, CDR1 is SGDLS and CDR2 YYNGEE. V was cut by 0 bases and J by 7 bases, with 13 bases left in between. The CDR3 loop spans 14 amino acids.

This chain uses TRBV15 with TRBJ1-2; D not resolved. Germline V CDR1 and CDR2: LNHNV, YYDKDF (reference sequence). The CDR3 covers 14 residues. Trimming took 4 bases from V and 1 from J, leaving 10 bases between them. This CDR3 is CATSTQDDNYGYTF. In DNA, the CDR3 is TGTGCCACCAGCACGCAGGATGATAACTATGGCTACACCTTC.

The table lists this clone with a few counts. This chain uses TRBV7-6 with TRBJ2-2, with a weak D call TRBD2 (5 bases). The CDR3 totals 13 residues. Trimming stripped 1 base from V and 7 bases from J, with 7 bases between. In germline, CDR1 is SGHVS, CDR2 FNYEAQ. The CDR3 nucleotides read TGTGCCAGCAGCTTAGGGGAGAACGGGGAGCTGTTTTTT. Its translation is CASSLGENGELFF.

The DNA of the CDR3 is TGTGCCAGCAGCCCGGGTGGAGCCAAAAACATTCAGTACTTC. Its protein is CASSPGGAKNIQYF. This chain uses TRBV5-6 with TRBJ2-4; D is unresolved. Trimming removed 4 bases from V and 0 bases from J, with 8 bases in between. This CDR3 contains 14 residues. CDR1 and CDR2 from the germline V gene are SGHDT and YYEEEE.

The rearrangement joins TRBV7-8 to TRBJ1-2, with D possibly matching TRBD1 (5 bases). This CDR3 spans 15 amino acids. CDR1 and CDR2 (germline): SGHVS, FQNEAQ. Deletions cut 2 bases from V and 2 bases from J, with 12 bases between. CDR3 residues: CASSLRDWKNYGYTF. CDR3 nucleotides: TGTGCCAGCAGCTTACGGGACTGGAAAAACTATGGCTACACCTTC.

The chain employs TRBV11-2 and TRBJ1-2, with D possibly matching TRBD1 (5 bases). The V end lost 1 base, the J end lost 8 bases, and 11 bases lay between the germline ends. The CDR3 extends over 13 amino acids. The germline V gene encodes CDR1 SGHAT and CDR2 FQNNGV. The CDR3, as DNA: TGTGCCAGCAGCTTAGGGTCAGGGTACGGCTACACCTTC. This sequence encodes CASSLGSGYGYTF.